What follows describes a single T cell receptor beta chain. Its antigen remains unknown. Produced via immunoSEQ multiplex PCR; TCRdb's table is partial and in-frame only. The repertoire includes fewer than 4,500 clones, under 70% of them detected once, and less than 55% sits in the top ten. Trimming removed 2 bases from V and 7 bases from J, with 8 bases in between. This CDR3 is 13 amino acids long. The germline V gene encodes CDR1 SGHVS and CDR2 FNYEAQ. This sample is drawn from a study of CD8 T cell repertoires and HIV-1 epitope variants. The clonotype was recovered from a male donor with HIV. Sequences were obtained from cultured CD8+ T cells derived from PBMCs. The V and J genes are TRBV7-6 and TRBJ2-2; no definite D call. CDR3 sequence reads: CASSLNTGGELFF. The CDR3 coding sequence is TGTGCCAGCAGCTTAAATACGGGCGGGGAGCTGTTTTTT.